One sample yielded the 31 T cell receptor beta chains listed below, sequenced in a study of cytomegalovirus exposure and HLA in healthy donors. Some clones are missing from TCRdb's copy, which holds only in-frame ones; the method was immunoSEQ multiplex PCR. The sample carries 35,000 to 50,000 clones, approximately 93% recorded once. The source material was PBMCs. These receptors were collected from a woman aged 18-30 years in good health and CMV-seronegative.

The V call is TRBV28, the J call TRBJ1-2, with TRBD1 matching 7 bases. Germline-derived CDR1 and CDR2 are MDHEN and SYDVKM. The CDR3 runs 15 residues. V was pared by 2 bases and J by 8 bases, with 11 bases of the junction left unmatched. CDR3 sequence reads: CASSLPAGGVGGYTF. The CDR3 DNA is TGTGCCAGCAGTTTACCGGCAGGGGGAGTGGGAGGCTACACCTTC.

This clone was counted once. V gene TRBV5-4 combines with J gene TRBJ2-7, with 7 positions matching TRBD1. Unmatched junction bases numbered 10, after V lost 5 bases and J lost 2 bases. CDR3 length: 15 residues. Germline CDR1 reads SGHNT; CDR2 reads YYREEE (reference sequence). The CDR3, as DNA: TGTGCCAGCAGTGTGACAGGGTACGCGGCCTACGAGCAGTACTTC. It specifies CASSVTGYAAYEQYF.

This chain joins TRBV5-4 and TRBJ2-3; perhaps TRBD2 as D (7 bases). From germline, CDR1 is SGHNT and CDR2 YYREEE (reference sequence). Trimming removed 5 bases at V and 3 bases at J, with 19 bases between. The CDR3 runs 16 residues. The CDR3 region is CASSRRGGGGTDTQYF. The CDR3 nucleotides read TGTGCCAGCAGTCGTCGAGGGGGGGGAGGAACAGATACGCAGTATTTT.

This clone showed up just once. The chain uses TRBV2 and TRBJ1-4; 8 nucleotides match TRBD1. V gave up 6 bases and J gave up 8 bases; unmatched junction bases: 11. The CDR3 has 15 amino acids. From germline, CDR1 is SNHLY and CDR2 FYNNEI. CDR3 region: CASRRQGIVGEKLFF. The CDR3 coding sequence is TGTGCCAGCAGACGACAGGGGATCGTGGGAGAAAAACTGTTTTTT.

The chain employs TRBV7-2 and TRBJ2-2; D is undetermined. Germline V gene lookup returns CDR1 SGHTA and CDR2 FQGNSA. The CDR3 contains 12 residues. The V gene lost 6 bases and the J gene lost 7 bases, with 9 bases spanning the gap. CDR3 in amino acids: CASSLRGGELFF. The CDR3 coding sequence is TGTGCCAGCAGTTTAAGAGGCGGGGAGCTGTTTTTT.

V and J are TRBV30 and TRBJ2-3; D is possibly TRBD2 (5 bases). Trimming took 0 bases from V and 2 from J, leaving 15 bases between them. Germline CDR1 GTSNPN, CDR2 SVGIG (reference sequence). CDR3 length: 16 amino acids. The CDR3 region is CAWSVEPPGSTDTQYF. The CDR3 DNA reads TGTGCCTGGAGTGTTGAACCCCCGGGATCCACAGATACGCAGTATTTT.

The chain is built from TRBV9 and TRBJ2-3, with D perhaps TRBD1 (6 bases). CDR1 and CDR2 (germline): SGDLS, YYNGEE. Trimming removed 0 bases at V and 4 bases at J, with 15 bases between. The CDR3 consists of 16 residues. The chain's CDR3 is CASSVGQGIESDTQYF. The CDR3 coding sequence is TGTGCCAGCAGCGTAGGCCAGGGGATCGAGTCAGATACGCAGTATTTT.

This clone was seen once. V and J are TRBV5-1 and TRBJ2-5; tentatively, D is TRBD1 (6 bases). With 1 base removed from V and 3 bases from J, the gap between germline ends came to 10 bases. Germline CDR1 and CDR2: SGHRS and YFSETQ. The CDR3 runs to 14 residues. The DNA of the CDR3 is TGCGCCAGCAGCTTGTTGACAGGTGAAGAGACCCAGTACTTC. Its translation: CASSLLTGEETQYF.

V usage is TRBV6-4 and J usage is TRBJ2-2, with TRBD2 identical over 10 bases. Germline V gives CDR1 MRHNA, CDR2 SNTAGT. The length of the CDR3 is 15 residues. Trimming at V came to 3 bases and at J to 4 bases, leaving 2 bases not matched to a gene. Here the CDR3 reads CASSELAGTTGELFF. Here the CDR3 DNA reads TGTGCCAGCAGTGAACTAGCGGGAACCACCGGGGAGCTGTTTTTT.

The chain joins TRBV10-3 to TRBJ2-7, with TRBD2 matching 7 bases. The V gene end was trimmed by 5 bases and the J gene end by 1 base; junction bases not matched to a gene: 11. CDR1 and CDR2 (germline): ENHRY, SYGVKD. This CDR3 has 16 amino acids. The CDR3 region has the DNA TGTGCCATCAGTCAGGGAGGGGCAGGTCTTTCCTACGAGCAGTACTTC. It specifies CAISQGGAGLSYEQYF.

J is TRBJ2-1 and V is TRBV6-4, with 8 bases lining up with TRBD2. This CDR3 has 20 amino acids. The J segment lost 5 bases and the V segment lost 7 bases, leaving 25 bases of the junction unmatched. From germline, CDR1 is MRHNA and CDR2 SNTAGT. The CDR3 is CASTKSGFVREAPNDNEQFF. CDR3 bases: TGTGCCAGCACTAAATCGGGGTTCGTGCGGGAGGCCCCCAATGACAATGAGCAGTTCTTC.

This sequence joins TRBV5-1 and TRBJ1-1, with 8 bases lining up with TRBD1. Germline values: CDR1 SGHRS, CDR2 YFSETQ. CDR3 length: 15 amino acids. The trim removed 4 bases at V and 3 bases at J, leaving 8 bases unmatched. The CDR3 region is CASSVTGVRDTEAFF. Here the CDR3 DNA reads TGCGCCAGCAGCGTGACAGGGGTGCGTGACACTGAAGCTTTCTTT.

The rearrangement uses TRBV9 and TRBJ2-1, with 8 positions matching TRBD1. V lost 4 bases, J lost 0 bases, and 12 bases stayed unmatched. CDR3 length: 18 amino acids. Germline V CDR1 and CDR2: SGDLS, YYNGEE. CDR3 in DNA: TGTGCCAGCAGCTCCCGATGGGGACAGGAGAGCTCCTACAATGAGCAGTTCTTC. Protein sequence: CASSSRWGQESSYNEQFF.

As concerns this clone: The conserved phenylalanine or tryptophan normally closing the CDR3 is absent here, so this likely arose from a read error. The DNA is left out, because the CDR3 cannot be placed on it with certainty; the CDR3 is given as TCRdb lists it. The J gene is TRBJ2-7, the V gene TRBV28; TRBD2, the table's D call, was not compared with the DNA. The CDR3 totals 13 residues, both ends included. Germline V gene data show CDR1 as MDHEN and CDR2 as SYDVKM. This chain's CDR3 is CASSSPPALVPSL.

The chain employs TRBV11-1 and TRBJ2-7; tentative D call: TRBD1 (5 bases). V was clipped by 5 bases and J by 2 bases, with 13 bases between them. Germline values: CDR1 SGHAT, CDR2 FQDESV (reference sequence). The CDR3 loop spans 14 amino acids. CDR3 coding DNA: TGTGCCAGCAGCCCTCCGACAGCTACCTACGAGCAGTACTTC. It is translated as CASSPPTATYEQYF.

The V and J genes are TRBV5-1 and TRBJ1-1; a possible D gene is TRBD1 (5 bases). V was trimmed by 2 bases and J by 4 bases, leaving 12 bases between them. This CDR3 spans 14 amino acids. Looked up from germline, CDR1 is SGHRS and CDR2 is YFSETQ. CDR3 sequence reads: CASSFRTGSTEAFF. CDR3 sequence (DNA): TGCGCCAGCAGCTTCCGAACAGGAAGCACTGAAGCTTTCTTT.

This chain uses TRBV28 with TRBJ2-1; 9 nucleotides agree with TRBD1. The V gene's germline CDR1 is MDHEN and CDR2 SYDVKM. The V segment lost 1 base and the J segment 2 bases; nucleotides outside the gene matches: 6. The CDR3 spans 17 residues. The CDR3 nucleotides are TGTGCCAGCAGTTTATTTCCGGGACAGGGTGCCTACAATGAGCAGTTCTTC. As protein: CASSLFPGQGAYNEQFF.

V usage is TRBV27 and J usage is TRBJ1-5; 7 nucleotides agree with TRBD1. This CDR3 is 16 amino acids long. The trim removed 5 bases at V and 4 bases at J, leaving 11 bases unmatched. Germline V gene sequence: CDR1 MNHEY, CDR2 SMNVEV (reference sequence). Here the CDR3 reads CASSVSGTVKNQPQHF. For the CDR3, the DNA is TGTGCCAGCAGTGTCTCCGGGACAGTAAAAAATCAGCCCCAGCATTTT.

The chain links TRBV10-3 to TRBJ2-3, with TRBD2 matching over 7 bases. The CDR3 sequence is 16 residues long. Germline V CDR1 and CDR2: ENHRY, SYGVKD. V shed 0 bases and J 3 bases; nucleotides not matched to a gene: 6. CDR3 loop: CAISESEEGGTDTQYF. CDR3 nucleotides: TGTGCCATCAGTGAGTCGGAGGAGGGAGGGACAGATACGCAGTATTTT.

The rearrangement joins TRBV2 to TRBJ2-1; 13 nucleotides align to TRBD2. The CDR3 has 15 amino acids. Germline V gene lookup returns CDR1 SNHLY and CDR2 FYNNEI. Unmatched junction bases numbered 11, after V lost 6 bases and J lost 12 bases. The CDR3 coding sequence is TGTGCCAGCAGCCCACGGACTAGCGGGGGTTCACCGCAGTTCTTC. Encoded protein: CASSPRTSGGSPQFF.

This chain uses TRBV28 with TRBJ2-3; 14 bases align to TRBD2. The CDR3 totals 19 residues. J lost 0 bases, V lost 6 bases, and 11 bases had no gene match. The germline V gene encodes CDR1 MDHEN and CDR2 SYDVKM. CDR3 coding DNA: TGTGCCAGCAGCTTTGCGCGACTAGCGGGAGGGGCTAGCACAGATACGCAGTATTTT. It encodes CASSFARLAGGASTDTQYF.

This chain joins TRBV28 and TRBJ1-1; 8 nucleotides line up with TRBD1. The CDR3 runs to 14 residues. V dropped 3 bases and J dropped 8; count of bases not matched to a gene: 8. Germline V lookup: CDR1 MDHEN, CDR2 SYDVKM. CDR3 in DNA: TGTGCCAGCAGTTTCTCCGACAGGGGTGGGGAAGCTTTCTTT. It translates to CASSFSDRGGEAFF.

The genes are TRBV2 and TRBJ2-7, with 8 bases identical to TRBD2. Germline lookup yields CDR1 SNHLY and CDR2 FYNNEI. The CDR3 spans 18 residues. The V and J ends lost 1 base and 2 bases, in that order; junction bases with no gene match: 13. CDR3 sequence: CASSEGTGRSGGPYEQYF. Written as DNA, the CDR3 is TGTGCCAGCAGTGAAGGAACTGGTAGGAGCGGGGGTCCCTACGAGCAGTACTTC.

V and J are TRBV4-2 and TRBJ2-5, with 13 bases fitting TRBD2. CDR1 is LGHNA, CDR2 YNFKEQ, per germline. Germline trimming cut 4 bases from V and 4 bases from J; bases unmatched to any gene: 18. The CDR3 length is 20 residues. Written as DNA, the CDR3 is TGTGCCAGCAGCCCCAGTCTCCATGTCAGGACTAGCGGGAGTTCAGAGACCCAGTACTTC. Translated: CASSPSLHVRTSGSSETQYF.

The chain joins TRBV13 to TRBJ2-7; possible D gene TRBD2, 5 bases. The CDR3 extends over 12 amino acids. Germline lookup yields CDR1 PRHDT and CDR2 FYEKMQ (reference sequence). Trimming removed 4 bases at V and 4 bases at J, with 8 bases between. DNA for the CDR3: TGTGCCAGCAGCTCGGGGTGGTACGAGCAGTACTTC. Translated: CASSSGWYEQYF.

The V and J genes are TRBV28 and TRBJ1-1; perhaps TRBD1 as D (6 bases). Germline V gene data show CDR1 as MDHEN and CDR2 as SYDVKM. The V and J ends lost 7 bases and 3 bases respectively, with 6 bases between them. The CDR3 length is 11 residues. For the CDR3, the DNA is TGTGCCAGCACAGGGGACACTGAAGCTTTCTTT. Amino acids: CASTGDTEAFF.

The chain carries TRBV2 and TRBJ1-5, with 10 bases fitting TRBD1. Germline V lookup: CDR1 SNHLY, CDR2 FYNNEI. This CDR3 has 15 residues. The junction had 7 bases not matched to a gene; V was cut back by 8 bases and J by 3 bases. DNA for the CDR3: TGTGCCAGCGTGAGGGACAGGGGTTCCAATCAGCCCCAGCATTTT. Residues: CASVRDRGSNQPQHF.

This sequence joins TRBV6-1 and TRBJ2-2; 9 nucleotides line up with TRBD1. Germline V gives CDR1 MNHNS, CDR2 SASEGT. Trimming cost V 2 bases and J 6 bases; bases outside gene matches: 7. The CDR3 extends over 16 amino acids. The CDR3: CASSENRGRGSGELFF. DNA for the CDR3: TGTGCCAGCAGTGAAAACAGGGGGCGCGGATCCGGGGAGCTGTTTTTT.

This clone was seen just once. The rearrangement uses TRBV10-3 and TRBJ1-4; D might be TRBD1 (6 bases). The V and J ends lost 11 bases and 2 bases respectively, with 12 bases between them. The V gene's germline CDR1 is ENHRY and CDR2 SYGVKD. CDR3 size: 13 residues. As DNA, the CDR3 is TGTGCCTCCAACAGGGACACTAATGAAAAACTGTTTTTT. Translating it yields CASNRDTNEKLFF.

The chain has TRBV11-2 and TRBJ2-7, with 9 bases aligning to TRBD1. Germline CDR1 reads SGHAT; CDR2 reads FQNNGV. This CDR3 spans 15 amino acids. J was trimmed by 3 bases and V by 5 bases; bases with no gene match: 8. CDR3 amino acids: CASSRGRGQGYEQYF. CDR3 in DNA: TGTGCCAGCAGCCGGGGCCGGGGACAGGGCTACGAGCAGTACTTC.

The rearrangement links TRBV28 to TRBJ1-1; D may be TRBD1 (6 bases). There are 15 residues in the CDR3. Looked up from germline, CDR1 is MDHEN and CDR2 is SYDVKM. Trimming pared 2 bases from V and 4 bases from J, leaving 14 bases between. The CDR3 reads CASSLGATGLTEAFF. The CDR3 nucleotides read TGTGCCAGCAGTTTAGGGGCGACAGGTCTCACTGAAGCTTTCTTT.